The present T cell receptor (beta chain) was sequenced within a study of blood T cells in healthy people across ages. The CDR3 runs 18 residues. Germline CDR1 and CDR2: SGHAT and FQNNGV. Trimming took 4 bases from V and 5 from J; bases not matched to a gene: 15. Isolation of PBMCs gave at least 7 million cells per sample. A second PCR of about 6 to 12 cycles used a sample-barcoded 5' primer and a J-beta primer mix. TCRdb re-called the 5' RACE reads with MiXCR, one entry per CDR3 protein. The repertoire holds about 720,000 distinct CDR3 sequences, about 24% seen once, with approximately 20% in the top ten.

The sequence came from a man aged 70 or older in good health. The rearrangement links TRBV11-2 to TRBJ1-1, with 11 bases identical to TRBD1. What was sequenced was blood. CDR3 DNA: TGTGCCAGCAGCTCCAGAGCCGGGACAGGGGGGGTTGGGACTGAAGCTTTCTTT. This translates into CASSSRAGTGGVGTEAFF.